This TCR beta chain was obtained from a study of response to subunit inactivated influenza vaccine. Study results and caveats: That few new T cells are recruited by each seasonal influenza vaccination was the authors' suggestion.

Comment on this clonotype: No antigen is known for it.

TCRdb redid the calling of the RT-PCR reads with MiXCR, one entry per CDR3 protein. The table records about 520,000 distinct CDR3 sequences, about 25% of them present only once. The CDR3 is 13 residues long. Trimming left V 4 bases short and J 5 bases short, with 9 bases between. Germline V lookup: CDR1 MNHNS, CDR2 SASEGT. This chain uses TRBV6-1 with TRBJ1-5; possible D gene TRBD1, 6 bases. The TCR sequence derives from a man aged 50 to 60 who received an inactivated influenza vaccine. Sequencing was performed on CD4+ T cells sorted from PBMCs, taken around 5 days after vaccination. The CDR3 spells CASSVQGHQPQHF. The CDR3 nucleotides are TGTGCCAGCAGTGTACAGGGACATCAGCCCCAGCATTTT.